The clone carrying this T cell receptor (beta chain) was recorded many times. What it binds is unknown. This library used 300 to 450 ng RNA and molecular barcoded adaptors spanning alpha/delta and beta/gamma chains. TCRdb ran MiXCR on the reads and lists one entry per CDR3 protein. The sample yields roughly 82,000 distinct CDR3 sequences, 9% to 15% seen once. The sample originates from a study of read filtering for tumor transcriptome and immune sequencing. Overall study results and limits: Sorted CD138-negative bone marrow cells were not purified T cells. IR-seq and RNA-seq agreed better without single-read clonotypes.

V lost 4 bases and J 5 bases, leaving 10 bases between the germline ends. The CDR3 is 13 residues long. The germline gives CDR1 SGHRS, CDR2 YFSETQ. The origin of this receptor is a donor over 35 with multiple myeloma. The material sequenced was a population of CD138-negative cells sorted from bone marrow. J is TRBJ1-5 and V is TRBV5-1; D is unresolved. As DNA, the CDR3 is TGCGCCAGCAGCACCGACCCCGATCAGCCCCAGCATTTT. Protein product: CASSTDPDQPQHF.